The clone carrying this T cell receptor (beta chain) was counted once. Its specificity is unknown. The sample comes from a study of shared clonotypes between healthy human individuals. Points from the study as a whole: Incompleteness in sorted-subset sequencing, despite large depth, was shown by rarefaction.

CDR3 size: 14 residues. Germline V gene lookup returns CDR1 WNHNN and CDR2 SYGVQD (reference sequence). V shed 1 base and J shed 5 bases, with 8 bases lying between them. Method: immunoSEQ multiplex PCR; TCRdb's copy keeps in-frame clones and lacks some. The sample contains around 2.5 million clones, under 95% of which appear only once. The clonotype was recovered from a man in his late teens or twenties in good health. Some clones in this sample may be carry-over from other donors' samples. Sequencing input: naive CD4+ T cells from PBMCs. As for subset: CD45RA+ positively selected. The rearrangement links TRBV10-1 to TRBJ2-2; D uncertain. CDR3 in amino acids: CASSEYGPTGELFF. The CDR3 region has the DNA TGCGCCAGCAGTGAGTACGGGCCGACCGGGGAGCTGTTTTTT.